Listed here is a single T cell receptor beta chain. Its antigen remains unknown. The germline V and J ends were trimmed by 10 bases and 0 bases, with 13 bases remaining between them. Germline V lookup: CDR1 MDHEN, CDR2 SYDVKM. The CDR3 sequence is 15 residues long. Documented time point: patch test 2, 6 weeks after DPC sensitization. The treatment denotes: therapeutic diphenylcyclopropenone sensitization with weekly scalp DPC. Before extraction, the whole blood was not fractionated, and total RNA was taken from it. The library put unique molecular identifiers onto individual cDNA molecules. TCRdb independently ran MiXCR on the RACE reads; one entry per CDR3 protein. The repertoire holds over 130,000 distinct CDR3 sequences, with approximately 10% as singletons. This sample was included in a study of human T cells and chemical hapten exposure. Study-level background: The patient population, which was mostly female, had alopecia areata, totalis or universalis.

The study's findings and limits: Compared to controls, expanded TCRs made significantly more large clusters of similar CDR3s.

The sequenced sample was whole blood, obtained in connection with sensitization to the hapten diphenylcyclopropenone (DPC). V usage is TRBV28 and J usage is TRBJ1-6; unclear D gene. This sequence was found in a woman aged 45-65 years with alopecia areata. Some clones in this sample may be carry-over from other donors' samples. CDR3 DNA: TGTGCCACTATGTCGGGGAGCTCCTATAATTCACCCCTCCACTTT. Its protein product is CATMSGSSYNSPLHF. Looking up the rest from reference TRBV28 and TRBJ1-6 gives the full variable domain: DVKVTQSSRYLVKRTGEKVFLECVQDMDHENMFWYRQDPGLGLRLIYFSYDVKMKEKGDIPEGYSVSREKKERFSLILESASTNQTSMYLCATMSGSSYNSPLHFGNGTRLTVT.